These T cell receptor beta chains were read from a single sample in a study of T-cell reconstitution after alpha-beta-depleted transplantation in children. TCRdb reprocessed the PCR reads with MiXCR, giving one entry per CDR3 protein. The table has about 48,000 distinct CDR3 sequences, 5% to 6.5% seen once. Source: PBMCs, mostly from graft donor cells, taken 60 days after TCRalphabeta/CD19-depleted stem cell transplant. The receptors shown here come from a female patient aged 2 to 10 who had a stem cell transplant for aplastic anemia, so the T cells may come from the graft donor. CDR3s include the opening cysteine and the closing phenylalanine or tryptophan. A D gene is named only where the DNA matches it firmly. Rows give clone size only sometimes, using once, few, many, or a class for an expanded clone.

D,V,J,size,CDR3,DNA
TRBD2,TRBV27,TRBJ2-1,many,CASSSRASGGVPYNEQFF,TGTGCCAGCAGTTCCCGGGCTAGCGGGGGCGTTCCTTACAATGAGCAGTTCTTC
TRBD2,TRBV11-3,TRBJ2-3,NA,CASSPGLAGGPSTDTQYF,TGTGCCAGCAGCCCAGGACTAGCGGGGGGTCCTAGCACAGATACGCAGTATTTT
TRBD1,TRBV20-1,TRBJ1-1,many,CSARTGAMNTEAFF,TGCAGTGCTAGAACAGGGGCCATGAACACTGAAGCTTTCTTT
NA,TRBV12-3/TRBV12-4,TRBJ1-5,many,CASSFDRQGQPQHF,TGTGCCAGCAGTTTTGACCGGCAAGGTCAGCCCCAGCATTTT
NA,TRBV20-1,TRBJ1-4,many,CSATTLTEAPATNEKLFF,TGCAGTGCTACTACGCTAACAGAGGCTCCTGCAACTAATGAAAAACTGTTTTTT
NA,TRBV18,TRBJ2-2,few,CASSPRELGNTGELFF,TGTGCCAGCTCACCTCGAGAGTTAGGAAACACCGGGGAGCTGTTTTTT
NA,TRBV4-1,TRBJ2-4,NA,CASSPPERRGIQYF,TGCGCCAGCAGCCCCCCAGAGCGGCGAGGGATTCAGTACTTC
NA,TRBV28,TRBJ1-5,many,CATIPGVGNQPQHF,TGTGCCACCATCCCCGGGGTCGGAAATCAGCCCCAGCATTTT
NA,TRBV5-6,TRBJ2-3,many,CASSFLTGRTDTQYF,TGTGCCAGCAGCTTCCTGACAGGGAGGACAGATACGCAGTATTTT
NA,TRBV2,TRBJ2-3,NA,CASSEYMDEADTQYF,TGTGCCAGCAGTGAATATATGGATGAGGCAGATACGCAGTATTTT
NA,TRBV7-9,TRBJ1-4,many,CASSLFRHGAGEKLFF,TGTGCCAGCAGCTTATTTCGGCACGGGGCAGGTGAAAAACTGTTTTTT
NA,TRBV28,TRBJ1-3,few,CAKNTGRLSSGNTIYF,TGTGCCAAGAATACCGGCCGATTAAGTTCTGGAAACACCATATATTTT
NA,TRBV24-1,TRBJ2-7,many,CATSDINYEQYF,TGTGCCACCAGTGACATAAACTACGAGCAGTACTTC
NA,TRBV7-9,TRBJ2-1,many,CASTLDSYEQFF,TGTGCCAGCACCTTAGACAGTTATGAGCAGTTCTTC
NA,TRBV18,TRBJ2-5,many,CASSPRRFQETQYF,TGTGCCAGCTCACCACGCCGATTCCAAGAGACCCAGTACTTC
TRBD2,TRBV5-1,TRBJ2-5,few,CASSLLPWGTSGGHQETQYF,TGCGCCAGCAGCTTGCTCCCTTGGGGGACTAGCGGGGGGCATCAAGAGACCCAGTACTTC
NA,TRBV18,TRBJ1-1,NA,CASSQSPKGGTEAFF,TGTGCCAGCTCACAGTCCCCAAAAGGTGGCACTGAAGCTTTCTTT
TRBD2,TRBV15,TRBJ2-7,many,CATSRVSGRGEQYF,TGTGCCACCAGCAGAGTCAGCGGGAGGGGCGAGCAGTACTTC
TRBD1,TRBV28,TRBJ2-5,many,CASRTTGETQYF,TGTGCCAGCAGGACGACAGGGGAGACCCAGTACTTC
NA,TRBV10-3,TRBJ1-2,many,CAISDRDYGYTF,TGTGCCATCAGTGACAGGGACTATGGCTACACCTTC
TRBD2,TRBV5-5,TRBJ2-1,many,CASSQLAGAANEQFF,TGTGCCAGCAGCCAGCTAGCGGGCGCCGCTAATGAGCAGTTCTTC
NA,TRBV5-1,TRBJ2-3,many,CASSLEGRRSRQYF,TGCGCCAGCAGCTTGGAAGGCCGGAGATCAAGGCAGTATTTT
NA,TRBV5-1,TRBJ1-4,NA,CASSLPEEVEKLFF,TGCGCCAGCAGCTTACCCGAGGAAGTCGAAAAACTGTTTTTT
NA,TRBV12-3/TRBV12-4,TRBJ1-1,many,CASAGRVGNTEAFF,TGTGCCAGCGCGGGCAGGGTCGGAAACACTGAAGCTTTCTTT
NA,TRBV28,TRBJ2-3,NA,CASTTWRTTDTQYF,TGTGCCAGCACCACATGGCGGACCACAGATACGCAGTATTTT
NA,TRBV29-1,TRBJ2-7,many,CSVEGASKGEQYF,TGCAGCGTTGAAGGTGCTAGTAAGGGAGAGCAGTACTTC
NA,TRBV12-3/TRBV12-4,TRBJ1-5,many,CASSPTGKQPQHF,TGTGCCAGCAGCCCAACAGGAAAACAGCCCCAGCATTTT
NA,TRBV5-6,TRBJ2-7,many,CASSLLTGSYEQYF,TGTGCCAGCAGCTTACTCACGGGATCCTACGAGCAGTACTTC
NA,TRBV11-3,TRBJ1-1,NA,CASSLDGGMNTEAFF,TGTGCCAGCAGCTTAGATGGGGGTATGAACACTGAAGCTTTCTTT
NA,TRBV11-2,TRBJ1-3,NA,CASSPRVGGGIVSGNTIYF,TGTGCCAGCAGCCCCCGAGTGGGGGGGGGAATCGTCTCTGGAAACACCATATATTTT
TRBD1,TRBV7-6,TRBJ2-2,many,CASSPSPGTDFLELFF,TGTGCCAGCAGCCCCTCCCCCGGGACAGATTTTCTGGAGCTGTTTTTT
NA,TRBV5-1,TRBJ1-1,many,CASSLSVIAQGTEAFF,TGCGCCAGCAGCTTGAGCGTGATTGCTCAGGGCACTGAAGCTTTCTTT
NA,TRBV20-1,TRBJ2-3,many,CSANGLPDTQYF,TGCAGTGCTAATGGGTTACCAGATACGCAGTATTTT
NA,TRBV30,TRBJ1-2,many,CAWNKGTYGYTF,TGTGCCTGGAACAAGGGAACCTATGGCTACACCTTC
NA,TRBV12-3/TRBV12-4,TRBJ2-1,many,CASSRPQGTSSYNEQFF,TGTGCCAGCAGCCGACCCCAGGGGACCAGCTCCTACAATGAGCAGTTCTTC
NA,TRBV5-1,TRBJ2-1,many,CASRDSNNEQFF,TGCGCCAGCAGGGACAGCAACAATGAGCAGTTCTTC
NA,TRBV6-5,TRBJ2-3,many,CASSYPSGQGGATDTQYF,TGTGCCAGCAGTTACCCCAGCGGACAAGGTGGCGCCACAGATACGCAGTATTTT
TRBD1,TRBV6-6,TRBJ1-6,many,CASSSRQGGNSPLHF,TGTGCCAGCAGCAGCAGACAGGGAGGGAATTCACCCCTCCACTTT